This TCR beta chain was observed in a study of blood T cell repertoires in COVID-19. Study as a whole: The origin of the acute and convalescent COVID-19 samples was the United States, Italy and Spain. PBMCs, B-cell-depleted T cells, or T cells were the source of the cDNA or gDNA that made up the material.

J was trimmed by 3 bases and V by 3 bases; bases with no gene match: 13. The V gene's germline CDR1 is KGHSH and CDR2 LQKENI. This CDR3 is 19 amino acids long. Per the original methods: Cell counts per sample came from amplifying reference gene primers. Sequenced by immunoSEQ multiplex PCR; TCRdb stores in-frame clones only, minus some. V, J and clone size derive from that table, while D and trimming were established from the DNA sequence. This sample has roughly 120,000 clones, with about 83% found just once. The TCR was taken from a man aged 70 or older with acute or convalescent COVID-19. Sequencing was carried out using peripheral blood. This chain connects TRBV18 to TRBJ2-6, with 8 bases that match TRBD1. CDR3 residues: CASSPVQDRVVFGANVLTF. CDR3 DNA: TGTGCCAGCTCACCGGTCCAGGACAGGGTAGTATTTGGGGCCAACGTCCTGACTTTC.